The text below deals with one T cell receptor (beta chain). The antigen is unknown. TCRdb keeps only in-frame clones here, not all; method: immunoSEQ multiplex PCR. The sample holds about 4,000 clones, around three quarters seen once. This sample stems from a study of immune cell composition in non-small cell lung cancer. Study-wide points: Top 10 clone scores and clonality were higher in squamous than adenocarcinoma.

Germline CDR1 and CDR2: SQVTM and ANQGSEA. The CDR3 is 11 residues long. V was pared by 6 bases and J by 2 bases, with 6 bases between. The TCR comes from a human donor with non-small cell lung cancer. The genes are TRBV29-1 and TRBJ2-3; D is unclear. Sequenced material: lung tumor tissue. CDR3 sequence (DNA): TGCAGCGTGCTGAACACAGATACGCAGTATTTT. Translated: CSVLNTDTQYF.